The rows below give T cell receptor beta chains drawn from one sample of a study of T-cell memory formation after mild COVID-19. In TCRdb, the 5' RACE reads were re-called with MiXCR into one record per CDR3 protein. The sample has almost 250,000 distinct CDR3 sequences; 15% to 19% are singletons. Sequencing input: PBMCs or a T cell subset sorted from them (not recorded which). Receptors originate from an adult woman who had mild COVID-19 (a few samples of this study predate the infection). Cell type and time point are not known. Both conserved end residues are part of each CDR3. Each record gives: D gene, V gene, J gene, clone size, CDR3 DNA, CDR3 protein. D genes are given only for firm matches. Clone sizes are given selectively: once, few, many, or a class where the clone is expanded.

d_gene: TRBD1
v_gene: TRBV6-5
j_gene: TRBJ1-1
abundance: .
CDR3nt: TGTGCCAGCAGTTCAAACAGGGGACCCTACGGCACTGAAGCTTTCTTT
CDR3aa: CASSSNRGPYGTEAFF

d_gene: .
v_gene: TRBV10-3
j_gene: TRBJ2-3
abundance: few
CDR3nt: TGTGCCATCAGCGGGGACGATACGCAGTATTTT
CDR3aa: CAISGDDTQYF

d_gene: .
v_gene: TRBV19
j_gene: TRBJ2-5
abundance: few
CDR3nt: TGTGCCAGTAGTTCCGCCCAGCGGCTAGAGACCCAGTACTTC
CDR3aa: CASSSAQRLETQYF

d_gene: TRBD1
v_gene: TRBV5-1
j_gene: TRBJ2-1
abundance: few
CDR3nt: TGCGCCAGCAGCCCTGGGTGGGACAGTGAGCAGTTCTTC
CDR3aa: CASSPGWDSEQFF

d_gene: .
v_gene: TRBV9
j_gene: TRBJ1-1
abundance: .
CDR3nt: TGTGCCAGCAGCGTAGATGTAGGGGGGGCACTTTTGAACACTGAAGCTTTCTTT
CDR3aa: CASSVDVGGALLNTEAFF

d_gene: TRBD2
v_gene: TRBV5-1
j_gene: TRBJ2-2
abundance: few
CDR3nt: TGCGCCAGCAGCTTGGCCGGGGGGGCCACCGGGGAGCTGTTTTTT
CDR3aa: CASSLAGGATGELFF

d_gene: TRBD1
v_gene: TRBV10-3
j_gene: TRBJ2-7
abundance: few
CDR3nt: TGTGCCATACGGACAGGGTCACTCTACGAGCAGTACTTC
CDR3aa: CAIRTGSLYEQYF

d_gene: .
v_gene: TRBV3-1
j_gene: TRBJ2-7
abundance: few
CDR3nt: TGTGCCAGCAGCCGGCGGGGTACCTACGAGCAGTACTTC
CDR3aa: CASSRRGTYEQYF

d_gene: .
v_gene: TRBV20-1
j_gene: TRBJ1-2
abundance: .
CDR3nt: TGCAGTGCTCCCCGTTCCGGCCTCCCCTATGGCTACACCTTC
CDR3aa: CSAPRSGLPYGYTF

d_gene: TRBD1
v_gene: TRBV14
j_gene: TRBJ1-2
abundance: .
CDR3nt: TGTGCCAGCAGCACGGACAGGATGGACTATGGCTACACCTTC
CDR3aa: CASSTDRMDYGYTF

d_gene: .
v_gene: TRBV7-6
j_gene: TRBJ2-5
abundance: few
CDR3nt: TGTGCCAGCAGCTTAGCGCGAGGAATCGGAGAGACCCAGTACTTC
CDR3aa: CASSLARGIGETQYF

d_gene: TRBD1
v_gene: TRBV12-3/TRBV12-4
j_gene: TRBJ2-3
abundance: few
CDR3nt: TGTGCCAGCAGTTTATACAGGGGAGATACGCAGTATTTT
CDR3aa: CASSLYRGDTQYF

d_gene: .
v_gene: TRBV7-2
j_gene: TRBJ2-3
abundance: few
CDR3nt: TGTGCCAGCAGCGCACGGGATACGCAGTATTTT
CDR3aa: CASSARDTQYF

d_gene: TRBD2
v_gene: TRBV20-1
j_gene: TRBJ2-7
abundance: .
CDR3nt: TGCAGTGCTACCCCGTCTGGCGGGAGGGCCCGGGAGCAGTACTTC
CDR3aa: CSATPSGGRAREQYF

d_gene: .
v_gene: TRBV2
j_gene: TRBJ1-5
abundance: many
CDR3nt: TGTGCCAGCAGGGGAGATAGCAATCAGCCCCAGCATTTT
CDR3aa: CASRGDSNQPQHF

d_gene: TRBD2
v_gene: TRBV6-2/TRBV6-3
j_gene: TRBJ2-5
abundance: few
CDR3nt: TGTGCCAGCAGGTCTAGCGGGGACAACCGGGTTGAGACCCAGTACTTC
CDR3aa: CASRSSGDNRVETQYF